This T cell receptor (beta chain) was sequenced during a study of identifying expanded T cells in peripheral blood. Germline CDR1 reads SGHDT; CDR2 reads YYEEEE. V was clipped by 3 bases and J by 4 bases, with 22 bases between them. This CDR3 is 17 amino acids long. This clone was detected only a few times. Method: immunoSEQ multiplex PCR; TCRdb's copy keeps in-frame clones and lacks some. Of tens of thousands of clones listed, 88% are singletons. No infections or other immune events were documented during collection. The V gene is TRBV5-6, the J gene TRBJ2-5; D tentatively reads TRBD1 or TRBD2 (5 bases each). The sequenced sample consisted of blood. The sequence was obtained from a person between 18 and 75 years old in good health. As DNA, the CDR3 is TGTGCCAGCAGCTGGGGCGTGGGCCGCCTAGCCCGAGAGACCCAGTACTTC. Protein sequence: CASSWGVGRLARETQYF.